This T cell receptor (beta chain) is from a study of cytomegalovirus exposure and HLA in healthy donors. CDR3 length equals 15 residues. CDR1 and CDR2 (germline): SGHTA, FQGNSA. Trimming took 4 bases from V and 10 from J; bases not matched to a gene: 6. This clone was seen once. PCR primers comprised 60 Vbeta and 13 Jbeta primers. Clones were read by immunoSEQ multiplex PCR, and TCRdb kept only the in-frame ones, dropping some. The sample holds about 140,000 clones, under 90% seen once. The chain couples TRBV7-2 to TRBJ1-6, with 11 bases that match TRBD1. Sequences were obtained from PBMCs. This TCR was sampled from a man aged 35 to 55 in good health and CMV-seronegative. This CDR3 is CASSYPGTGGSPLHF. For the CDR3, the DNA is TGTGCCAGCAGCTATCCCGGGACAGGGGGATCACCCCTCCACTTT. The entire variable domain, with the rest obtained from reference TRBV7-2 and TRBJ1-6, is as follows: GAGVSQSPSNKVTEKGKDVELRCDPISGHTALYWYRQSLGQGLEFLIYFQGNSAPDKSGLPSDRFSAERTGGSVSTLTIQRTQQEDSAVYLCASSYPGTGGSPLHFGNGTRLTVT.